This T cell receptor (beta chain) came from a study of T cells after yellow fever vaccination. Study information: SMART-Seq v4 Ultra Low Input handled preparation of low-cell-number fractions. Study-level points and caveats: Abundant clonotypes from the bulk population could contaminate FACS-sorted repertoires.

A remark on this clonotype: As yet, its antigen is unknown.

CDR3 length equals 15 residues. Germline loops: CDR1 SGHRS, CDR2 YFSETQ. The V and J ends lost 0 bases and 5 bases respectively, with 12 bases between them. In making TCR cDNA, 5'RACE template switching added a universal primer site and UMIs to it. Using its own MiXCR run on the 5' RACE reads, TCRdb lists one record per CDR3 protein. This table has around 530,000 distinct CDR3 sequences, around 16% appearing once. This receptor was taken from a man aged 18 to 29 who received the YFV17D yellow fever vaccine. The chain couples TRBV5-1 to TRBJ1-5; possible D gene TRBD1, 6 bases. The sample here was PBMCs, taken about 5 days after the first yellow fever vaccination. In DNA form, the CDR3 reads TGCGCCAGCAGCTTGGTAGGGGGGTCGGATCAGCCCCAGCATTTT. It translates to CASSLVGGSDQPQHF.